The present T cell receptor (beta chain) was sequenced within a study of T-cell reconstitution after alpha-beta-depleted transplantation in children. Study-wide results and limits: Surviving recipient T cells and thymic progenitors accounted for the high day-60 TCRbeta diversity observed in some patients. Roughly two months post-transplant, alpha-beta T cells reportedly originated from several hundred graft clones that had expanded. A year post-transplant, T-cell counts and diversity derived mostly from newly produced T cells.

It was with unique molecular identifiers that the TCRbeta library was prepared. TCRdb processed the PCR reads anew with MiXCR; each CDR3 protein has one entry. The table shows approximately 800,000 distinct CDR3 sequences, with around 15% occurring only once. Germline V gene lookup returns CDR1 DFQATT and CDR2 SNEGSKA (reference sequence). The CDR3 is 17 residues long. Trimming took 3 bases from V and 0 from J, leaving 18 bases between them. Concerning this clonotype itself: The antigen is undetermined.

Sequencing used PBMCs, mostly from graft donor cells, obtained 360 days after TCRalphabeta/CD19-depleted stem cell transplant. This receptor was taken from a male patient aged 10 to 17 who had a stem cell transplant for acute lymphoblastic leukemia, so the T cells may come from the graft donor. V and J are TRBV20-1 and TRBJ2-4; the D gene is possibly TRBD2 (6 bases). The CDR3 sequence: CSARIGLAPVAKNIQYF. In nucleotides, the CDR3 is TGCAGTGCTAGGATAGGCCTAGCGCCTGTAGCCAAAAACATTCAGTACTTC.